This T cell receptor (beta chain) derives from a study of T-cell memory formation after mild COVID-19. This clonotype was seen more than once but under ten times. Its antigen is not known. Findings and caveats of the study: A second wave of clones peaked on day 37, and their SARS-CoV-2 specificity went unconfirmed. Clones contracting over day 15 to 85 were CD4/CD8 balanced, with later expanders leaning CD4+. Shrinking CD4+ clones were chiefly CM and EM; CD8+ ones were chiefly EMRA.

Employing constant-segment primers, 5'RACE generated TCR alpha and TCR beta cDNA libraries bearing sample barcodes and UMIs. TCRdb reanalysed the 5' RACE reads using MiXCR and keeps one entry per CDR3 protein. Of about 270,000 distinct CDR3 sequences in the sample, roughly 15% were seen once. Trimming took 4 bases from V and 0 from J, leaving 12 bases between them. This CDR3 has 15 amino acids. Per the germline V gene, CDR1 is PRHDT and CDR2 is FYEKMQ (reference sequence). The chain employs TRBV13 and TRBJ1-2, with TRBD1 as a possible D gene (5 bases). The sequencing input was PBMCs or a T cell subset sorted from them (not recorded which). This TCR was sampled from a man aged 18 to 30 who had mild COVID-19 (a few samples of this study predate the infection). Cell type and time point are not known. Here the CDR3 reads CASSYRDGANYGYTF. The CDR3 DNA reads TGTGCCAGCAGCTATCGGGACGGAGCTAACTATGGCTACACCTTC.